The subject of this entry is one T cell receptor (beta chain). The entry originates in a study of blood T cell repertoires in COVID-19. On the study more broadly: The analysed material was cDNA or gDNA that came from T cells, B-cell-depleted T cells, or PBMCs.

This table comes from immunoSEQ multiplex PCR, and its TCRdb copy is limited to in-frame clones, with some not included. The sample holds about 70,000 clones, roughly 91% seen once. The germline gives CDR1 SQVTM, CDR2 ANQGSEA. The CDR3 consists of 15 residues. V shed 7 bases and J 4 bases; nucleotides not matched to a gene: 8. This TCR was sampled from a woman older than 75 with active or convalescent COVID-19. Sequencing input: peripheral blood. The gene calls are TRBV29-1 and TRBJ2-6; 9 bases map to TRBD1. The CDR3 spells CSAQDRGYGANVLTF. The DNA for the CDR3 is TGCAGCGCCCAAGACAGGGGGTACGGGGCCAACGTCCTGACTTTC. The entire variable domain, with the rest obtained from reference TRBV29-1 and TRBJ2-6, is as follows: SAVISQKPSRDICQRGTSLTIQCQVDSQVTMMFWYRQQPGQSLTLIATANQGSEATYESGFVIDKFPISRPNLTFSTLTVSNMSPEDSSIYLCSAQDRGYGANVLTFGAGSRLTVL.